These 23 T cell receptor beta chains were sequenced from one sample in a study of technical replicates of blood from a handful of donors. Measured with immunoSEQ multiplex PCR; TCRdb has only the in-frame clones, and not every one. The sample contains tens of thousands of clones, about 90% of which appear only once. The specimen was T cells isolated from PBMCs. Receptors were obtained from a human donor in good health.

This chain links TRBV7-3 with TRBJ2-7, with 7 bases lining up with TRBD2. The CDR3 sequence is 15 residues long. V trimming: 1 base; J trimming: 3 bases; junction bases outside the gene matches: 6. Germline CDR1 reads SGHTA; CDR2 reads FQGTGA. CDR3 coding DNA: TGTGCCAGCAGCTTAATCGGGCTAGCGGACTACGAGCAGTACTTC. Translated, it gives CASSLIGLADYEQYF.

The chain joins TRBV2 to TRBJ2-1; the match to TRBD2 covers 14 bases. Germline V lookup: CDR1 SNHLY, CDR2 FYNNEI. Trimming at V came to 4 bases and at J to 8 bases, leaving 10 bases not matched to a gene. The CDR3 has 17 amino acids. CDR3 loop: CASSGQVGLAGVYEQFF. CDR3 DNA sequence: TGTGCCAGCAGTGGGCAGGTGGGACTAGCGGGAGTATATGAGCAGTTCTTC.

V is TRBV2 and J is TRBJ2-7; D is unclear. CDR1 is SNHLY and CDR2 is FYNNEI in the germline V gene. With 3 bases removed from V and 6 bases from J, the gap between germline ends came to 15 bases. The CDR3 length is 14 residues. CDR3 sequence: CASSDSYYGGEQYF. The CDR3 DNA sequence: TGTGCCAGCAGTGACAGCTACTACGGTGGCGAGCAGTACTTC.

The chain combines TRBV28 with TRBJ1-3; D is ambiguous. The V end lost 5 bases, the J end lost 4 bases, and 12 bases lay between the germline ends. The CDR3 covers 14 residues. Looked up from germline, CDR1 is MDHEN and CDR2 is SYDVKM. CDR3 region: CASSEGSPGNTIYF. The DNA of the CDR3 is TGTGCCAGCAGTGAGGGATCCCCAGGAAACACCATATATTTT.

This clone appeared a few times. Other DNA sequences in this specimen translate into the identical CDR3. The CDR3: CASSLGPQGYEQYF. CDR3 coding DNA: TGTGCCAGCAGCTTAGGACCCCAGGGCTACGAGCAGTACTTC. J is TRBJ2-7 and V is TRBV11-2; a weak D match, TRBD1 (5 bases). The CDR3 contains 14 residues. The germline V and J ends were trimmed by 1 base and 3 bases, with 10 bases remaining between them. Germline loops: CDR1 SGHAT, CDR2 FQNNGV.

In DNA, the CDR3 is TGCGCCAGCAGCCAAGCGGACACCGGGGAGCTGTTTTTT. Amino acid sequence: CASSQADTGELFF. This chain links TRBV4-1 with TRBJ2-2; D unresolved. This CDR3 has 13 residues. In germline, CDR1 is MGHRA, CDR2 YSYEKL. V was pared by 1 base and J by 3 bases, with 3 bases between.

V usage is TRBV18 and J usage is TRBJ2-7; D possibly corresponds to TRBD1 (5 bases). This CDR3 is built from 14 residues. Trimming pared 5 bases from V and 1 base from J, leaving 12 bases between. Germline V gives CDR1 KGHSH, CDR2 LQKENI. The CDR3 region has the DNA TGTGCCAGCTCAGTCCCAACAGGATCCTACGAGCAGTACTTC. This translates into CASSVPTGSYEQYF.

The chain recombines TRBV7-2 with TRBJ1-3; D is undetermined. The CDR3 covers 16 residues. CDR1 SGHTA and CDR2 FQGNSA come from the germline V gene. V lost 3 bases to trimming and J lost 1 base, with 13 bases between them. CDR3 sequence (DNA): TGTGCCAGCAGCTTTGGGCCAGTGCTATCTGGAAACACCATATATTTT. It translates to CASSFGPVLSGNTIYF.

The V call is TRBV6-5, the J call TRBJ2-7, with D perhaps matching TRBD1 (6 bases). V was trimmed by 2 bases and J by 4 bases, leaving 12 bases between them. Germline assignment: CDR1 MNHEY and CDR2 SVGAGI. This CDR3 contains 14 residues. CDR3 residues: CASSYGLRGYEQYF. CDR3 DNA sequence: TGTGCCAGCAGTTACGGGTTGAGGGGGTACGAGCAGTACTTC.

The chain joins TRBV18 to TRBJ1-1; weak D call: TRBD1 (5 bases). The germline V gene has CDR1 KGHSH and CDR2 LQKENI. Trimming took 6 bases from V and 7 from J, leaving 21 bases between them. The CDR3 has 15 residues. CDR3 nucleotides: TGTGCCAGCTCCCCCGGGGGGACGGGGGGTTATGAAGCTTTCTTT. This sequence encodes CASSPGGTGGYEAFF.

The gene calls are TRBV9 and TRBJ2-7; maybe TRBD1 (6 bases). The germline V gene has CDR1 SGDLS and CDR2 YYNGEE. The V gene lost 3 bases and the J gene lost 0 bases, with 13 bases spanning the gap. There are 15 residues in the CDR3. The CDR3 bases are TGTGCCAGCAGCGAGGAAGGGGGAAACTCCTACGAGCAGTACTTC. This codes for CASSEEGGNSYEQYF.

The V gene is TRBV6-5, the J gene TRBJ2-7; TRBD1 matches 12 bases. Germline CDR1 reads MNHEY; CDR2 reads SVGAGI. Trimming at V came to 7 bases and at J to 6 bases, leaving 7 bases not matched to a gene. The CDR3 length is 14 residues. The CDR3 sequence is CASKQGDRGPEQYF. CDR3 in DNA: TGTGCCAGCAAACAAGGGGACAGGGGGCCCGAGCAGTACTTC.

This rearrangement joins TRBV7-8 to TRBJ1-2, with D possibly matching TRBD1 (5 bases). The V end was cut by 1 base, the J end by 6 bases, with 6 bases between. Germline CDR1 SGHVS, CDR2 FQNEAQ. The CDR3 length is 12 residues. The CDR3 loop is CASSLGGDGYTF. For the CDR3, the DNA is TGTGCCAGCAGCTTAGGGGGGGATGGCTACACCTTC.

In its sample, this clone was seen once. The V call is TRBV19, the J call TRBJ2-3; D is undetermined. Germline CDR1 is LNHDA and CDR2 is SQIVND (reference sequence). V shed 0 bases and J shed 0 bases, with 10 bases lying between them. The CDR3 consists of 16 residues. The CDR3 sequence is CASSIEARPSTDTQYF. The CDR3 region has the DNA TGTGCCAGTAGTATAGAAGCGCGGCCTAGCACAGATACGCAGTATTTT.

This sequence joins TRBV9 and TRBJ2-3, with D perhaps TRBD2 (6 bases). CDR1 is SGDLS and CDR2 is YYNGEE in the germline V gene. Between the trimmed V and J ends, which lost 3 bases and 0 bases, there was a span of 17 bases. The CDR3 is 17 residues long. In DNA, the CDR3 is TGTGCCAGCAGCGACTCCGTCCTAGCGCAAAGCACAGATACGCAGTATTTT. It translates to CASSDSVLAQSTDTQYF.

This clone was observed once. The chain combines TRBV7-9 with TRBJ1-2; 10 positions match TRBD1. V shed 5 bases, J shed 8 bases, and the junction held 8 bases outside the gene matches. This CDR3 is 14 amino acids long. Germline V gene data show CDR1 as SEHNR and CDR2 as FQNEAQ (reference sequence). This CDR3 reads CASSLSGTGDGYTF. The DNA for the CDR3 is TGTGCCAGCAGCCTATCCGGGACAGGGGACGGCTACACCTTC.

The rearrangement joins TRBV7-2 to TRBJ1-5; 9 bases fit TRBD1. Germline V gene data show CDR1 as SGHTA and CDR2 as FQGNSA. With V trimmed by 4 bases and J by 2 bases, 3 bases remained unmatched. This CDR3 has 15 amino acids. The CDR3 DNA sequence: TGTGCCAGCAGCTCCGGACAGGGGCGCAATCAGCCCCAGCATTTT. This encodes CASSSGQGRNQPQHF.

This chain joins TRBV4-3 and TRBJ1-4; 9 nucleotides line up with TRBD1. Germline CDR1 is LGHNA and CDR2 is YSLEER. The CDR3 is 15 residues long. The trim removed 0 bases at V and 8 bases at J, leaving 4 bases unmatched. The DNA for the CDR3 is TGCGCCAGCAGCCAAGATTGGGACAGGGACGAAAAACTGTTTTTT. Translating gives CASSQDWDRDEKLFF.

The chain links TRBV6-5 to TRBJ2-5; TRBD2 is a possible D gene (6 bases). V was pared by 3 bases and J by 4 bases, with 18 bases between. Germline lookup yields CDR1 MNHEY and CDR2 SVGAGI. The CDR3 sequence is 16 residues long. The CDR3 here is CASSYLQGGEGETQYF. The CDR3 nucleotides read TGTGCCAGCAGTTATCTCCAGGGAGGAGAGGGAGAGACCCAGTACTTC.

This chain links TRBV4-1 with TRBJ2-1, with D maybe TRBD1 (6 bases). This CDR3 contains 14 residues. Germline CDR1 MGHRA, CDR2 YSYEKL. Deletions cut 2 bases from V and 4 bases from J, with 9 bases between. The CDR3 here is CASSQTGPYNEQFF. The CDR3, as DNA: TGCGCCAGCAGCCAAACAGGGCCTTACAATGAGCAGTTCTTC.

The chain has TRBV29-1 and TRBJ2-6; 8 positions agree with TRBD1. CDR1 and CDR2 from the germline V gene are SQVTM and ANQGSEA. The CDR3 is made up of 17 amino acids. The ends lost 4 bases at V and 0 bases at J; junction bases unmatched: 8. CDR3 coding DNA: TGCAGCGTTGCTCTCGCAGACAGGGGCTCTGGGGCCAACGTCCTGACTTTC. It encodes CSVALADRGSGANVLTF.

CDR3 loop: CASSPSGTAYYGYTF. The CDR3 DNA sequence: TGTGCCAGCAGTCCATCCGGGACAGCTTACTATGGCTACACCTTC. The J gene is TRBJ1-2, the V gene TRBV28; 7 nucleotides align to TRBD1. The V gene end was trimmed by 5 bases and the J gene end by 3 bases; junction bases not matched to a gene: 9. This CDR3 spans 15 amino acids. Looked up from germline, CDR1 is MDHEN and CDR2 is SYDVKM.

The chain couples TRBV6-5 to TRBJ2-3, with D possibly being TRBD1 (5 bases). The V and J ends lost 4 bases and 0 bases respectively, with 11 bases between them. CDR3 size: 15 residues. Looked up from germline, CDR1 is MNHEY and CDR2 is SVGAGI. This CDR3 is CASSSQGLSTDTQYF. DNA for the CDR3: TGTGCCAGCAGTTCGCAGGGCCTCAGCACAGATACGCAGTATTTT.